Below, one T cell receptor beta chain is given with its context. Its antigen is as yet unknown. The germline gives CDR1 LNHDA, CDR2 SQIVND (reference sequence). The V segment lost 10 bases and the J segment 8 bases; nucleotides outside the gene matches: 13. The CDR3 has 15 amino acids. This sample was taken from a study of T cell repertoires in cytomegalovirus infection. About the study: Carrying CMV and the relevant HLA type showed in public TCR beta signatures. General observations from the study: The ex vivo response showed dominance by HLA-C-restricted CMV-specific TCR beta clonotypes. There were carriers of CMV plus the relevant HLA, and cumulative public TCR beta family frequency identified them.

TCRdb independently ran MiXCR on the reads; one entry per CDR3 protein. The sample consists of under 450,000 distinct CDR3 sequences, roughly a third of them appearing once. Sequencing was performed on cultured PBMCs, taken from culture after CMV antigen stimulation. This chain links TRBV19 with TRBJ2-1, with TRBD2 matching over 11 bases. This TCR came from a human donor in good health (CMV status not recorded). Some clones in this sample may be carry-over from other donors' samples. The CDR3 DNA follows: TGTGCCAATACCCTAACTAGCGGGAGCCGGGATGAGCAGTTCTTC. It specifies CANTLTSGSRDEQFF.